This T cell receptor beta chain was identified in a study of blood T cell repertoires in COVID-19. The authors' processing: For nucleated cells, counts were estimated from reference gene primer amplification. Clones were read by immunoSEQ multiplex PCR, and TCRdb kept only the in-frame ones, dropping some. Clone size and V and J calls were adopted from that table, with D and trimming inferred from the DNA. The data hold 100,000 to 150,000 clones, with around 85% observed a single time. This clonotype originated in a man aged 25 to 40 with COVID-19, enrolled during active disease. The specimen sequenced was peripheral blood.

CDR3 sequence (DNA): TGTGCCAGCAGGGGCGGGGCCGGGGAGCTGTTTTTT. Residues: CASRGGAGELFF. The chain joins TRBV25-1 to TRBJ2-2; tentative D call: TRBD2 (6 bases). The germline V gene encodes CDR1 MGHDK and CDR2 SYGVNS. The ends were cut back, 6 bases at V and 6 bases at J, with 8 bases in the middle. CDR3 length: 12 residues.